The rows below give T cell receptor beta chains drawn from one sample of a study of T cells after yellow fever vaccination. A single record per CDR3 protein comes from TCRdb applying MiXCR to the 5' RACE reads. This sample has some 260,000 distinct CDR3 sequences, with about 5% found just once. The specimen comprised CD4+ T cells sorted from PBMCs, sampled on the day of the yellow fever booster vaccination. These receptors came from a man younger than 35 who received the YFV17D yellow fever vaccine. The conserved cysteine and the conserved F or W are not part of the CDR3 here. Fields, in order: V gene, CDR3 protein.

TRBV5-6,ASSDGTDYSPLH
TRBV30,AWSVKKRGPGYGYT
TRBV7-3,ASSPQSTNTEAF
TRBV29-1,SVWDNFSGNTIY
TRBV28,ASSLLAGFANTGELF
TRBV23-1,ASSLRGSGAKGELF
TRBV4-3,ASSPLTGTEAF
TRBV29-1,SVRSTENTEAF
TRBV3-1,ASSQDMIPGKLF
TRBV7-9,ASSEARDQAQY
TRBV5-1,ASSPTHSSDTQY
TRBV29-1,SAAAPGELF
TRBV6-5,ASSYSRGASDTQY
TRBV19,ASSGHPSPLH
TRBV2,ASKTDNYSNQPQH
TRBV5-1,ASSLAGPPYEQY
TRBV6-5,ASRLNNSPLH
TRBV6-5,ASSAGTEKLF
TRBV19,ASSMSRAQPQH
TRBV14,ASSQIRGSEAF
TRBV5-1,ASSHDWAGGNEQF
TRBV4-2,ASSQESGAWADTQY
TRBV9,ASSVGPQTYTEAF
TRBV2,ASGRQGAGGTGELF